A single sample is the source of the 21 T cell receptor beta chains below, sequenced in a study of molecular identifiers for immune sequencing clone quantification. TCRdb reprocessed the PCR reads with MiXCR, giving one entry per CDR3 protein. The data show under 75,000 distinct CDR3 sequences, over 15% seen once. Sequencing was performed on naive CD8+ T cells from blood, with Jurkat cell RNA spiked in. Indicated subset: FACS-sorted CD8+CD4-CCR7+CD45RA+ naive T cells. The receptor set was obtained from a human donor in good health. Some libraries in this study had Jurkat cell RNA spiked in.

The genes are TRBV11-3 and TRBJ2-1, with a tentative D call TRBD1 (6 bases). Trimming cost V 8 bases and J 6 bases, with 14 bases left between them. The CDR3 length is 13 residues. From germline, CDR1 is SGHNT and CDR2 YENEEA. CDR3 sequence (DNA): TGTGCCAGCGAAGTTGGGGGCCGCAATGAGCAGTTCTTC. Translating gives CASEVGGRNEQFF.

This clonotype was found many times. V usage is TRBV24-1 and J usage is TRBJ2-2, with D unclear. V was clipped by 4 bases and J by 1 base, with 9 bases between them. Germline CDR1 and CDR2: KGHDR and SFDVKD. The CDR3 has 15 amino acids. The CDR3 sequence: CATSDRVGNTGELFF. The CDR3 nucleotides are TGTGCCACCAGTGACCGAGTCGGGAACACCGGGGAGCTGTTTTTT.

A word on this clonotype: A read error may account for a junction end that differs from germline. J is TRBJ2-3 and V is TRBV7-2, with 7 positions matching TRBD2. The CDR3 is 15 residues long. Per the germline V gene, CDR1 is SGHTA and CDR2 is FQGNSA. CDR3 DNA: TGTGCCAGCAGCTCTGGGGCAACTAGCGCAGATAAGCAGTATTTT. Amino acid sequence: CASSSGATSADKQYF.

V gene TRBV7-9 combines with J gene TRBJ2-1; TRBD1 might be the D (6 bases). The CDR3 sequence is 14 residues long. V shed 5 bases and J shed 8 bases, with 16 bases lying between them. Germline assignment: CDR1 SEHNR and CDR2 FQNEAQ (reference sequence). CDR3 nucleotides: TGTGCCAGCAGCCCCCCGGACAGTCGCCATGAGCAGTTCTTC. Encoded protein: CASSPPDSRHEQFF. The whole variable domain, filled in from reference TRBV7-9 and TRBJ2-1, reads DTGVSQNPRHKITKRGQNVTFRCDPISEHNRLYWYRQTLGQGPEFLTYFQNEAQLEKSRLLSDRFSAERPKGSFSTLEIQRTEQGDSAMYLCASSPPDSRHEQFFGPGTRLTVL.

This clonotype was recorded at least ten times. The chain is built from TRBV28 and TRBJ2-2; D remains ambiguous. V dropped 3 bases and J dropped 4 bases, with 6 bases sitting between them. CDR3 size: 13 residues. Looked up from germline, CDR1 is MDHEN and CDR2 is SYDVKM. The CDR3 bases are TGTGCCAGCAGTTTCCGGTCCACCGGGGAGCTGTTTTTT. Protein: CASSFRSTGELFF.

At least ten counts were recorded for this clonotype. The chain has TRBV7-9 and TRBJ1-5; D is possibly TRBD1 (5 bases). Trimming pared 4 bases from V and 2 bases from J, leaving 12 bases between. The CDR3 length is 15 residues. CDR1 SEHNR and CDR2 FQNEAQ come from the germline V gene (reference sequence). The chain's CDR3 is CASSSYGGGNQPQHF. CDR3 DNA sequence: TGTGCCAGCAGCTCATATGGGGGGGGCAATCAGCCCCAGCATTTT. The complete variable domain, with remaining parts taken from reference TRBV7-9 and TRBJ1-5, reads DTGVSQNPRHKITKRGQNVTFRCDPISEHNRLYWYRQTLGQGPEFLTYFQNEAQLEKSRLLSDRFSAERPKGSFSTLEIQRTEQGDSAMYLCASSSYGGGNQPQHFGDGTRLSIL.

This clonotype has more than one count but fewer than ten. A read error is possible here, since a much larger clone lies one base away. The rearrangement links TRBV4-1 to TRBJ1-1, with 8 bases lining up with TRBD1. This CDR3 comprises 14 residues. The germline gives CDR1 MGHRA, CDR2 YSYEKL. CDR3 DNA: TGCGCCGGCAGCCAAATGGGACAGGAGTATGAAGCTTTCTTT. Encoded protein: CAGSQMGQEYEAFF.

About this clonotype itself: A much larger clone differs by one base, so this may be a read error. CDR3 sequence reads: CASSTRTSGNLNEQFF. The CDR3 region has the DNA TGTGCCAGTAGTACTAGGACTAGCGGCAACCTCAATGAGCAGTTCTTC. The gene calls are TRBV19 and TRBJ2-1, with TRBD2 matching over 10 bases. J was trimmed by 6 bases and V by 4 bases; bases with no gene match: 9. Looked up from germline, CDR1 is LNHDA and CDR2 is SQIVND (reference sequence). The CDR3 has 16 residues.

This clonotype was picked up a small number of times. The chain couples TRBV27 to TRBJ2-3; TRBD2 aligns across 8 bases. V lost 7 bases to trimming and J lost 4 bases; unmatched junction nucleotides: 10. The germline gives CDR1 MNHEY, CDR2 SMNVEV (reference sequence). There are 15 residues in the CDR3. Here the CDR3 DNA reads TGTGCCAGCACCCATGCGAGCGGGAGCGCAGATACGCAGTATTTT. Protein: CASTHASGSADTQYF.

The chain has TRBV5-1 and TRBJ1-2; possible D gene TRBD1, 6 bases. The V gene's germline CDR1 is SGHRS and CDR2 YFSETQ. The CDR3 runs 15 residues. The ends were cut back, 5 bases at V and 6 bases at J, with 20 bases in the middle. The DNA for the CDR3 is TGCGCCAGCAGGGCTGATGGGGGGCATCGTAATGGCTACACCTTC. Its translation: CASRADGGHRNGYTF.

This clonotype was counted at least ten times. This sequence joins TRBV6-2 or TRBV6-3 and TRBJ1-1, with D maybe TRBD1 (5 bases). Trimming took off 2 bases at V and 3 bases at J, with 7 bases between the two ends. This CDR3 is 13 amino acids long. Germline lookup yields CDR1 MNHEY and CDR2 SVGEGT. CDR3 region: CASSYRGYTEAFF. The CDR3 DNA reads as TGTGCCAGCAGTTACCGGGGGTACACTGAAGCTTTCTTT.

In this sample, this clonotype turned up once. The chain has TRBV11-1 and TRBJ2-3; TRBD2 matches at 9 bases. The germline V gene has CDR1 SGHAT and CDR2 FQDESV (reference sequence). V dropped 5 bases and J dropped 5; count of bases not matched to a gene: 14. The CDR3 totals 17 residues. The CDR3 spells CASSTGTGGRALDTQYF. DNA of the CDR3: TGTGCCAGCAGCACCGGGACTGGCGGGAGGGCCTTAGATACGCAGTATTTT.

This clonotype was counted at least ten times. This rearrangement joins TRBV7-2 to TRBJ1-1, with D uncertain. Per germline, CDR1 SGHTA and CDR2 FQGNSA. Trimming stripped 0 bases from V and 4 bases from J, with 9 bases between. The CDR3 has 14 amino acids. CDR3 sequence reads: CASSLAVGITEAFF. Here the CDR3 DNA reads TGTGCCAGCAGCTTAGCGGTCGGAATCACTGAAGCTTTCTTT. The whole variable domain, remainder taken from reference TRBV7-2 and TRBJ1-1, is GAGVSQSPSNKVTEKGKDVELRCDPISGHTALYWYRQSLGQGLEFLIYFQGNSAPDKSGLPSDRFSAERTGGSVSTLTIQRTQQEDSAVYLCASSLAVGITEAFFGQGTRLTVV.

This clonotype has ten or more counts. The CDR3 loop is CASGDASSSYNEQFF. Written as DNA, the CDR3 is TGTGCCAGCGGGGACGCCTCGAGCTCCTACAATGAGCAGTTCTTC. The V call is TRBV2, the J call TRBJ2-1; TRBD1 or TRBD2 may be the D gene (5 bases each). Deletions cut 8 bases from V and 0 bases from J, with 14 bases between. The CDR3 length is 15 residues. Germline-derived CDR1 and CDR2 are SNHLY and FYNNEI.

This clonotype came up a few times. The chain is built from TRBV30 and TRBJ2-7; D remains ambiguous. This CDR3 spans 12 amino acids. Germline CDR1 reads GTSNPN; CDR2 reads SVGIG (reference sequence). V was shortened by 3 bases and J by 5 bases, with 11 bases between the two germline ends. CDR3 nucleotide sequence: TGTGCCTGGAGCTCCCCCAACAACGAGCAGTACTTC. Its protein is CAWSSPNNEQYF.

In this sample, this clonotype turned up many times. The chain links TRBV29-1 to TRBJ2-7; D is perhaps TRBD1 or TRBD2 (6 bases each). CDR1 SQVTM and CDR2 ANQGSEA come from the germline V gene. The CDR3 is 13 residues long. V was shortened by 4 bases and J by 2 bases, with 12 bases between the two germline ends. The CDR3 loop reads CSVARGHPYEQYF. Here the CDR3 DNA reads TGCAGCGTTGCCCGGGGGCACCCCTACGAGCAGTACTTC.

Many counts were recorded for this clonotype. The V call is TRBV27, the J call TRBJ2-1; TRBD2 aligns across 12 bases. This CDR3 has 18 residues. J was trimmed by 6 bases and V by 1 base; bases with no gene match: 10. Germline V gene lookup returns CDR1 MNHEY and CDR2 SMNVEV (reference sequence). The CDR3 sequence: CASSLLGLAGYLGNEQFF. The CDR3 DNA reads TGTGCCAGCAGTTTATTGGGACTAGCGGGTTATCTAGGCAATGAGCAGTTCTTC.

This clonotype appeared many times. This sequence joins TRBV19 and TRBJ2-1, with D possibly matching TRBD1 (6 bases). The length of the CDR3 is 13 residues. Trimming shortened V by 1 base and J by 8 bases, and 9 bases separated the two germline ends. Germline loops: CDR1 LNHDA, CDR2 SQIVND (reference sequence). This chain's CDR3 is CASSIVGGHEQFF. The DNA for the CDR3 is TGTGCCAGTAGTATAGTAGGGGGACATGAGCAGTTCTTC. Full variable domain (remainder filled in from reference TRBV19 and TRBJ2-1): DGGITQSPKYLFRKEGQNVTLSCEQNLNHDAMYWYRQDPGQGLRLIYYSQIVNDFQKGDIAEGYSVSREKKESFPLTVTSAQKNPTAFYLCASSIVGGHEQFFGPGTRLTVL.

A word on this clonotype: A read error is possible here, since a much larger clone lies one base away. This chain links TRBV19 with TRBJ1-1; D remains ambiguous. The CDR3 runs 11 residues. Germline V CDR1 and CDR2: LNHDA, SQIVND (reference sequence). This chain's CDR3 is CASTLNAEAFF. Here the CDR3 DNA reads TGTGCCAGTACCCTGAACGCTGAAGCTTTCTTT.

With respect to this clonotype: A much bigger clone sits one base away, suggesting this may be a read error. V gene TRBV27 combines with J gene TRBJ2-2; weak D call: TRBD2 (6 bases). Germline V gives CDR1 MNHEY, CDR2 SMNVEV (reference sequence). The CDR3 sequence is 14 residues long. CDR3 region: CASSLGLHTGGLFF. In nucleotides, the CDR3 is TGTGCCAGCAGTTTAGGGCTCCACACCGGGGGGCTGTTTTTT.

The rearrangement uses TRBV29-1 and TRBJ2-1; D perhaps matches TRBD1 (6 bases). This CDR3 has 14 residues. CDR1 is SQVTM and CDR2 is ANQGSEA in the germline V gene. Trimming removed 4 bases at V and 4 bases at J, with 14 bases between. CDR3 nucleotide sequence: TGCAGCGTTGGATTGAAGGGGGAGTACAATGAGCAGTTCTTC. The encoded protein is CSVGLKGEYNEQFF.